This TCR beta chain was recovered during a study of shared clonotypes between healthy human individuals. The CDR3 has 17 residues. Germline values: CDR1 SGHVS, CDR2 FNYEAQ. Trimming removed 5 bases at V and 4 bases at J, with 24 bases between. At the deep level, the assay was run. Libraries were prepared by immunoSEQ multiplex PCR; TCRdb keeps only in-frame clonotypes and omits some of them. This sample carries around 510,000 clones, about 96% of them seen once, and the ten largest clones take about 0.067%. Sequencing was carried out using naive CD4+ T cells sorted from blood. Sample subset: CD45RA+ positively selected. The clonotype originates from a woman in her twenties or thirties in good health. V and J are TRBV7-6 and TRBJ2-7; possibly TRBD1 or TRBD2 for D (5 bases each). The CDR3 here is CASSLGDATDIYYEQYF. The CDR3 DNA is TGTGCCAGCAGCCTCGGGGATGCGACGGACATTTATTACGAGCAGTACTTC.